The 26 T cell receptor beta chains below all came from one sample that was sequenced in a study of blood T cell repertoires in COVID-19. TCRdb keeps only in-frame clones here, not all; method: immunoSEQ multiplex PCR. The table has about 100,000 clones, 75% to 85% seen once; the top ten hold less than 6%. Sequencing was performed on peripheral blood. The origin of the receptors is a man older than 75 with COVID-19, enrolled during active disease.

In its sample, this clone was seen once. The chain is built from TRBV7-3 and TRBJ2-3, with 7 bases that match TRBD2. Germline V lookup: CDR1 SGHTA, CDR2 FQGTGA. V shed 8 bases, J shed 2 bases, and the junction held 1 base outside the gene matches. CDR3 length equals 12 residues. The CDR3 nucleotides are TGTGCCAGCGGGAGGGACACAGATACGCAGTATTTT. Its protein product is CASGRDTDTQYF.

This clone has a handful of counts. This chain links TRBV30 with TRBJ1-3, with D unclear. Germline CDR1 and CDR2: GTSNPN and SVGIG (reference sequence). The CDR3 spans 14 residues. Trimming removed 0 bases at V and 0 bases at J, with 6 bases between. The CDR3 sequence is CAWSVAYSGNTIYF. Here the CDR3 DNA reads TGTGCCTGGAGTGTAGCCTACTCTGGAAACACCATATATTTT.

The V gene is TRBV25-1, the J gene TRBJ1-2, with TRBD1 identical over 10 bases. Germline trimming cut 6 bases from V and 3 bases from J; bases unmatched to any gene: 1. Germline CDR1 reads MGHDK; CDR2 reads SYGVNS. The CDR3 sequence is 13 residues long. Written as DNA, the CDR3 is TGTGCCAGCAGGGGGACAGGGGACTATGGCTACACCTTC. This encodes CASRGTGDYGYTF.

The rearrangement links TRBV28 to TRBJ2-3, with D tentatively TRBD2 (6 bases). The CDR3 extends over 16 amino acids. Germline lookup yields CDR1 MDHEN and CDR2 SYDVKM. Trimming stripped 6 bases from V and 1 base from J, with 17 bases between. The CDR3 DNA follows: TGTGCCAGCAGAGCGTCCGGGACTCCGGGCACAGATACGCAGTATTTT. Translated, it gives CASRASGTPGTDTQYF.

The chain uses TRBV19 and TRBJ2-5; TRBD2 aligns across 14 bases. V gave up 5 bases and J gave up 5 bases; unmatched junction bases: 10. The CDR3 has 17 residues. The germline V gene encodes CDR1 LNHDA and CDR2 SQIVND (reference sequence). The chain's CDR3 is CASSPRGLAGDAETQYF. CDR3 DNA: TGTGCCAGTAGTCCGCGGGGACTAGCGGGGGATGCGGAGACCCAGTACTTC.

The chain combines TRBV5-1 with TRBJ2-7, with D perhaps matching TRBD1 (6 bases). The CDR3 consists of 14 residues. Trimming removed 4 bases at V and 7 bases at J, with 18 bases between. Germline V lookup: CDR1 SGHRS, CDR2 YFSETQ. The CDR3 sequence is CASSSSGQGWEQYF. Here the CDR3 DNA reads TGCGCCAGCAGCAGCTCGGGACAAGGGTGGGAGCAGTACTTC.

This rearrangement joins TRBV27 to TRBJ1-5; D may be TRBD1 (6 bases). Germline V gives CDR1 MNHEY, CDR2 SMNVEV (reference sequence). The V and J ends lost 6 bases and 5 bases respectively, with 11 bases between them. The CDR3 runs to 13 residues. The CDR3: CASSTQGYQPQHF. CDR3 coding DNA: TGTGCCAGCAGCACACAGGGTTATCAGCCCCAGCATTTT.

The chain employs TRBV7-3 and TRBJ2-3, with TRBD2 as a possible D gene (6 bases). Trimming took off 1 base at V and 4 bases at J, with 12 bases between the two ends. In germline, CDR1 is SGHTA, CDR2 FQGTGA. This CDR3 has 15 residues. CDR3 nucleotides: TGTGCCAGCAGCTTAAATCCGGGAGCACCAGATACGCAGTATTTT. It yields the protein CASSLNPGAPDTQYF.

This clone was counted only a few times. The chain carries TRBV29-1 and TRBJ1-6; unclear D gene. The CDR3 loop spans 13 amino acids. V lost 4 bases, J lost 6 bases, and 10 bases lay in between. Germline V gene data show CDR1 as SQVTM and CDR2 as ANQGSEA. CDR3: CSVAWQSNSPLHF. The CDR3 nucleotides are TGCAGCGTTGCTTGGCAGTCTAATTCACCCCTCCACTTT.

The V gene is TRBV4-1, the J gene TRBJ2-7, with D maybe TRBD1 (5 bases). The germline V gene encodes CDR1 MGHRA and CDR2 YSYEKL. The CDR3 contains 16 residues. V lost 0 bases and J 6 bases, leaving 18 bases between the germline ends. The CDR3 region is CASSQENLAGLSEQYF. The CDR3 coding sequence is TGCGCCAGCAGCCAAGAGAATTTGGCAGGGCTAAGCGAGCAGTACTTC.

The chain combines TRBV5-8 with TRBJ2-7, with 8 positions matching TRBD1. The CDR3 extends over 14 amino acids. Germline CDR1 SGHTS, CDR2 YDEGEE. J lost 2 bases, V lost 4 bases, and 5 bases had no gene match. CDR3 amino acids: CASSKPTGAYEQYF. CDR3 coding DNA: TGTGCCAGCAGCAAGCCGACAGGGGCCTACGAGCAGTACTTC.

J is TRBJ1-4 and V is TRBV7-8, with unresolved D. V lost 5 bases and J lost 5, with 15 bases in between. CDR1 is SGHVS and CDR2 is FQNEAQ in the germline V gene. The CDR3 is 15 amino acids. The CDR3 region is CASSPLRGPNEKLFF. CDR3 nucleotides: TGTGCCAGCAGCCCCCTTCGAGGGCCCAATGAAAAACTGTTTTTT.

This chain uses TRBV30 with TRBJ2-7; 7 nucleotides match TRBD2. V lost 0 bases and J lost 5; bases outside the gene matches: 7. There are 14 residues in the CDR3. Germline-derived CDR1 and CDR2 are GTSNPN and SVGIG (reference sequence). CDR3 amino acids: CAWSVGRLANEQYF. The CDR3 bases are TGTGCCTGGAGTGTCGGTAGACTAGCAAACGAGCAGTACTTC.

V is TRBV6-6 and J is TRBJ1-1; 7 bases line up with TRBD1. The CDR3 spans 14 residues. J lost 5 bases, V lost 6 bases, and 9 bases had no gene match. CDR1 is MNHNY, CDR2 SVGAGI, per germline (reference sequence). The CDR3 loop reads CASSQTGPRTEAFF. For the CDR3, the DNA is TGTGCCAGCAGCCAGACAGGGCCAAGGACTGAAGCTTTCTTT.

The chain recombines TRBV5-7 with TRBJ2-4; TRBD1 agrees at 10 bases. TRBV5-7 is designated an ORF whose function remains uncertain. This CDR3 has 18 amino acids. With V trimmed by 4 bases and J by 2 bases, 12 bases remained unmatched. The CDR3 protein is CASSRPGTGAITKNIQYF. In DNA, the CDR3 is TGTGCCAGCAGCCGTCCCGGGACAGGGGCGATAACCAAAAACATTCAGTACTTC.

V and J are TRBV27 and TRBJ1-2; D ambiguous. Trimming shortened V by 6 bases and J by 4 bases, and 12 bases separated the two germline ends. The length of the CDR3 is 13 residues. CDR1 is MNHEY, CDR2 SMNVEV, per germline (reference sequence). The DNA of the CDR3 is TGTGCCAGCAGGGGAGAGCTAATCTATGGCTACACCTTC. It specifies CASRGELIYGYTF.

This clone was seen more than once but under ten times. The CDR3 bases are TGTGCCAGCAGCCAGGACAGTACCTCTGGAAACACCATATATTTT. Protein: CASSQDSTSGNTIYF. The V gene is TRBV7-6, the J gene TRBJ1-3, with D perhaps TRBD1 (6 bases). The V gene's germline CDR1 is SGHVS and CDR2 FNYEAQ. CDR3 size: 15 residues. V shed 5 bases and J shed 0 bases, with 11 bases lying between them.

The rearrangement uses TRBV29-1 and TRBJ1-1; 8 bases are shared with TRBD1. The CDR3 is made up of 11 amino acids. V lost 7 bases and J lost 10; bases outside the gene matches: 8. In germline, CDR1 is SQVTM, CDR2 ANQGSEA. The CDR3 region is CSGSHRGRAFF. The CDR3 nucleotides read TGCAGCGGATCCCACAGGGGGAGAGCTTTCTTT.

The sample holds one count of this clone. This chain links TRBV7-2 with TRBJ2-3; TRBD2 matches 14 bases. In germline, CDR1 is SGHTA, CDR2 FQGNSA. The CDR3 is 16 amino acids. J lost 4 bases, V lost 5 bases, and 5 bases had no gene match. The chain's CDR3 is CASSPQTSGGADTQYF. CDR3 nucleotide sequence: TGTGCCAGCAGCCCTCAGACTAGCGGGGGGGCAGATACGCAGTATTTT.

The gene calls are TRBV9 and TRBJ2-1; 12 nucleotides match TRBD2. The V gene end was trimmed by 1 base and the J gene end by 2 bases; junction bases not matched to a gene: 19. The CDR3 totals 22 residues. Germline V CDR1 and CDR2: SGDLS, YYNGEE. DNA of the CDR3: TGTGCCAGCAGCGTACCCCCAGTCCGAGGGGCTAGCGGGGGGGTTACCTACAATGAGCAGTTCTTC. It codes for CASSVPPVRGASGGVTYNEQFF. Full variable domain (remainder filled in from reference TRBV9 and TRBJ2-1): DSGVTQTPKHLITATGQRVTLRCSPRSGDLSVYWYQQSLDQGLQFLIQYYNGEERAKGNILERFSAQQFPDLHSELNLSSLELGDSALYFCASSVPPVRGASGGVTYNEQFFGPGTRLTVL.

The chain recombines TRBV6-6 with TRBJ1-1, with D possibly being TRBD1 (6 bases). The germline CDR1 and CDR2 sequences are MNHNY and SVGAGI (reference sequence). The CDR3 has 14 residues. Trimming took 5 bases from V and 4 from J, leaving 14 bases between them. This CDR3 reads CASSPQGEGTEAFF. Written as DNA, the CDR3 is TGTGCCAGCAGTCCACAGGGAGAGGGCACTGAAGCTTTCTTT.

The chain couples TRBV28 to TRBJ1-4, with D perhaps matching TRBD1 (6 bases). Trimming removed 6 bases from V and 4 bases from J, with 15 bases in between. The CDR3 sequence is 15 residues long. Germline lookup yields CDR1 MDHEN and CDR2 SYDVKM. The DNA of the CDR3 is TGTGCCAGCAGCTTACCCGGGACACGTAATGAAAAACTGTTTTTT. Its protein product is CASSLPGTRNEKLFF. The whole variable domain, filled in from reference TRBV28 and TRBJ1-4, reads DVKVTQSSRYLVKRTGEKVFLECVQDMDHENMFWYRQDPGLGLRLIYFSYDVKMKEKGDIPEGYSVSREKKERFSLILESASTNQTSMYLCASSLPGTRNEKLFFGSGTQLSVL.

The rearrangement joins TRBV7-9 to TRBJ2-7; D uncertain. V shed 1 base and J shed 7 bases, with 11 bases lying between them. This CDR3 spans 13 amino acids. Germline loops: CDR1 SEHNR, CDR2 FQNEAQ (reference sequence). In DNA, the CDR3 is TGTGCCAGCAGCTTAGATGTGGTTCAGGAGCAGTACTTC. It encodes CASSLDVVQEQYF. Full variable domain (outside the CDR3, taken from reference TRBV7-9 and TRBJ2-7): DTGVSQNPRHKITKRGQNVTFRCDPISEHNRLYWYRQTLGQGPEFLTYFQNEAQLEKSRLLSDRFSAERPKGSFSTLEIQRTEQGDSAMYLCASSLDVVQEQYFGPGTRLTVT.

This rearrangement joins TRBV5-5 to TRBJ2-1; tentatively, D is TRBD1 (6 bases). This CDR3 contains 16 residues. Trimming stripped 3 bases from V and 5 bases from J, with 18 bases between. Germline V gene lookup returns CDR1 SGHKS and CDR2 YYEKEE (reference sequence). For the CDR3, the DNA is TGTGCCAGCAGCTCCATACCTAGGACAGAGGACAATGAGCAGTTCTTC. Protein sequence: CASSSIPRTEDNEQFF.

The chain has TRBV5-1 and TRBJ2-7, with 9 bases that match TRBD2. CDR3 length equals 15 residues. V lost 0 bases, J lost 3 bases, and 4 bases stayed unmatched. Germline V gene lookup returns CDR1 SGHRS and CDR2 YFSETQ. CDR3 amino acids: CASSLGLAALYEQYF. In DNA, the CDR3 is TGCGCCAGCAGCTTGGGACTAGCGGCCCTCTACGAGCAGTACTTC.

CDR3 in amino acids: CASSQDSGGYTQYF. CDR3 DNA sequence: TGCGCCAGCAGCCAAGATAGCGGGGGGTATACGCAGTATTTT. The rearrangement links TRBV4-3 to TRBJ2-3; 10 bases align to TRBD2. The CDR3 runs 14 residues. Germline loops: CDR1 LGHNA, CDR2 YSLEER. V was pared by 0 bases and J by 7 bases, with 1 base of the junction left unmatched.